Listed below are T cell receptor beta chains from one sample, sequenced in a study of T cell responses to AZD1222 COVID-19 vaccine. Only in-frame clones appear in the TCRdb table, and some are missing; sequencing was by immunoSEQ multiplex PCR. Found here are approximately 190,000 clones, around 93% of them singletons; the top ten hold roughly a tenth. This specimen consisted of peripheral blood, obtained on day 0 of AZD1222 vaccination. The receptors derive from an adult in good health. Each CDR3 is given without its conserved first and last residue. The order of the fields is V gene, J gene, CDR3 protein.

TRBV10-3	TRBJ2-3	AISGVVGALRGTQY
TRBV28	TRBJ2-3	ASSQRVTDTQY
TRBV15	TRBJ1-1	ATSRDQGPGTEAF
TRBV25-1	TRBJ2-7	ASSSQVSPTGQGYEQY
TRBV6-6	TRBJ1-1	ASRGAGEGTEAF
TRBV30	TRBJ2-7	AWSDRTSGIYEQY
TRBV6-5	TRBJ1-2	ASRRGQGNYGYT
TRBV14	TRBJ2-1	ASSQEGGPYNEQF
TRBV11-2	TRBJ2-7	ASSLTSGSYNEQY
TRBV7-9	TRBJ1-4	ASRPPGQPATNEKLF